One sample yielded the 9 T cell receptor beta chains listed below, sequenced in a study of T cell responses to AZD1222 COVID-19 vaccine. Generated by immunoSEQ multiplex PCR, the TCRdb table keeps only in-frame clones and is missing some. The sample includes 60,000 to 75,000 clones, around four fifths of them seen just once. The input for sequencing was peripheral blood, taken 28 days after the second AZD1222 dose. The origin of the receptors is an adult who received the AZD1222 COVID-19 vaccine.

The chain couples TRBV11-3 to TRBJ2-5, with D perhaps given as TRBD1 or TRBD2 (7 bases each). Trimming removed 4 bases from V and 2 bases from J, with 14 bases in between. The germline CDR1 and CDR2 sequences are SGHNT and YENEEA. This CDR3 region has 15 residues. CDR3 sequence (DNA): TGTGCCAGCAGCTCCCGACAGGGAGGGCAAGAGACCCAGTACTTC. It encodes CASSSRQGGQETQYF.

The rearrangement joins TRBV10-1 to TRBJ2-3; D call uncertain. The V gene's germline CDR1 is WNHNN and CDR2 SYGVQD (reference sequence). This CDR3 is 12 amino acids long. V lost 0 bases, J lost 3 bases, and 1 base lay in between. The CDR3, as DNA: TGCGCCAGCAGTGAGTCGACAGATACGCAGTATTTT. It yields the protein CASSESTDTQYF.

The CDR3 is CASSQRGLSGEAFF. CDR3 coding DNA: TGCGCCAGCAGCCAACGCGGTCTGTCCGGTGAAGCTTTCTTT. The chain recombines TRBV4-1 with TRBJ1-1; no firm D call. Trimming left V 2 bases short and J 7 bases short, with 14 bases between. The germline CDR1 and CDR2 sequences are MGHRA and YSYEKL. The CDR3 sequence is 14 residues long.

The genes are TRBV29-1 and TRBJ2-3; D not certain. From germline, CDR1 is SQVTM and CDR2 ANQGSEA. Trimming shortened V by 1 base and J by 7 bases, and 18 bases separated the two germline ends. The CDR3 has 15 amino acids. The CDR3 loop is CSVEGWGVNMYTQYF. The CDR3 DNA sequence: TGCAGCGTTGAAGGGTGGGGTGTGAATATGTATACGCAGTATTTT.

The chain uses TRBV10-3 and TRBJ2-7; possibly TRBD1 for D (6 bases). CDR3 size: 14 residues. Germline CDR1 and CDR2: ENHRY and SYGVKD. The ends were cut back, 4 bases at V and 5 bases at J, with 15 bases in the middle. CDR3 region: CAISVSAGDNEQYF. The CDR3 bases are TGTGCCATCAGTGTCAGTGCAGGGGACAACGAGCAGTACTTC.

The chain carries TRBV6-6 and TRBJ2-7; D unclear. Trimming shortened V by 0 bases and J by 6 bases, and 15 bases separated the two germline ends. This CDR3 comprises 15 residues. CDR1 is MNHNY and CDR2 is SVGAGI in the germline V gene (reference sequence). Here the CDR3 DNA reads TGTGCCAGCAGTTACTCGTCGGCCGCTCCCACCGAGCAGTACTTC. As protein: CASSYSSAAPTEQYF.

The J gene is TRBJ2-2, the V gene TRBV5-1; weak D call: TRBD1 (6 bases). Per germline, CDR1 SGHRS and CDR2 YFSETQ. This CDR3 is 15 amino acids long. V was shortened by 5 bases and J by 5 bases, with 16 bases between the two germline ends. The CDR3 coding sequence is TGCGCCAGCAGTATCACCCATCAGGGGACCGGGGAGCTGTTTTTT. Translation: CASSITHQGTGELFF.

With respect to this clone: This sample also contains other DNA sequences that code for the same CDR3. V gene TRBV11-2 combines with J gene TRBJ1-1; D not resolved. This CDR3 region has 13 residues. Germline lookup yields CDR1 SGHAT and CDR2 FQNNGV. Deletions cut 5 bases from V and 1 base from J, with 8 bases between. The CDR3: CASSLGRNTEAFF. Here the CDR3 DNA reads TGTGCCAGCAGCCTAGGACGGAACACTGAAGCTTTCTTT.

The gene calls are TRBV28 and TRBJ2-3, with TRBD2 matching over 9 bases. V lost 8 bases, J lost 6 bases, and 12 bases stayed unmatched. The CDR3 extends over 15 amino acids. Germline CDR1 MDHEN, CDR2 SYDVKM. CDR3 nucleotide sequence: TGTGCCAGCTCAAGGAGGGTAGCGGGGGTTGATACGCAGTATTTT. Protein sequence: CASSRRVAGVDTQYF.